This entry describes one T cell receptor beta chain. Its antigen is unknown. PBMCs were isolated at a quantity of at least 6.5 million per sample. The data were taken from a study of blood T cells in healthy people across ages. Overall study results and limits: With naive T cell percentage, TCR beta diversity showed a strong correlation. The lack of PBMC sorting stopped any conclusive naive versus antigen-experienced comparison.

Then a second PCR, running roughly 7 to 11 cycles, was carried out with a sample-barcoded 5' primer and a J-beta primer mix. Each of the cDNA molecules was tagged by a template-switch adaptor with 12 random nucleotides. MiXCR, applied by TCRdb to the 5' RACE reads, yields one record per CDR3 protein. The table has roughly 410,000 distinct CDR3 sequences, more than 45% seen once; the top ten hold around 49%. Trimming left V 6 bases short and J 0 bases short, with 6 bases between. Germline V gene lookup returns CDR1 SNHLY and CDR2 FYNNEI. The CDR3 consists of 13 residues. Sequencing input: blood. The TCR originated in a man aged 60 to 75 in good health. This chain links TRBV2 with TRBJ2-1; D is unclear. CDR3 region: CASSGPSYNEQFF. The CDR3 bases are TGTGCCAGCAGCGGGCCCTCCTACAATGAGCAGTTCTTC.